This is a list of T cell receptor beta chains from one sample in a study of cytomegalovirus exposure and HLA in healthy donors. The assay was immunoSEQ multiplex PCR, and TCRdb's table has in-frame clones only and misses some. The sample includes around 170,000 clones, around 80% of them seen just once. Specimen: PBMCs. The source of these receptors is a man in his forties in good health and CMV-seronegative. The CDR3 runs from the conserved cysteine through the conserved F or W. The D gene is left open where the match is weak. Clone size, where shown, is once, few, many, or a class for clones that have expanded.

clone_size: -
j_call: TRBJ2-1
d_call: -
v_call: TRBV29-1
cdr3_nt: TGCAGCGGGACACCTTATGCCAGGTCCTACAATGAGCAGTTCTTC
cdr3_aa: CSGTPYARSYNEQFF

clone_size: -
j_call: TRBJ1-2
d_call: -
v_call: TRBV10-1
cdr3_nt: TGCGCCAGCACCCTCCATGCGGGAGGCTACACCTTC
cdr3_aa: CASTLHAGGYTF

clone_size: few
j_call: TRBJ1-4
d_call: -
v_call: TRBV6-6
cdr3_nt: TGTGCCAGCAGTTCCGGGTCCAATGAAAAACTGTTTTTT
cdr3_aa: CASSSGSNEKLFF

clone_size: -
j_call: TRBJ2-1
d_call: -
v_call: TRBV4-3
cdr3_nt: TGCGCCAGCAGCCAAGATAATCAGGGGCGGCAGTTCTTC
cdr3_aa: CASSQDNQGRQFF

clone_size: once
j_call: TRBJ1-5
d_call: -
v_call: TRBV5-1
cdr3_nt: TGCGCCAGCAGCTTGGGAGGGGGTAATCAGCCCCAGCATTTT
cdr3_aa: CASSLGGGNQPQHF

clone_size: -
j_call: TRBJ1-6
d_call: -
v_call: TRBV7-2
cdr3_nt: TGTGCCAGCAGCTTAGGCAGGGTAGGACCCCTCCACTTT
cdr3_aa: CASSLGRVGPLHF

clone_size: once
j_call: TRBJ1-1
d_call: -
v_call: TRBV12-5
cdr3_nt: TGTGCTAGTGGTTTGGTACGGGGCACTGAAGCTTTCTTT
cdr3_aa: CASGLVRGTEAFF

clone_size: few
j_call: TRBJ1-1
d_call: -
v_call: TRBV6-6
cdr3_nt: TGTGCCAGCAGTAGAGAGGGTTGGGGCACTGAAGCTTTCTTT
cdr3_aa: CASSREGWGTEAFF

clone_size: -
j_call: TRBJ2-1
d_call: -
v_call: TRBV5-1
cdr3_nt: TGCGCCAGCAGCTTGGACTCCCCCCATGAGCAGTTCTTC
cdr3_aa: CASSLDSPHEQFF

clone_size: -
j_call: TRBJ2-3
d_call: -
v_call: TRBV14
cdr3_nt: TGTGCCAGCAGCCTAAGCGATACGCAGTATTTT
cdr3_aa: CASSLSDTQYF

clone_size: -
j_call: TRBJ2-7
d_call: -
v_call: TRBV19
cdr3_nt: TGTGCCAGTAGTATAGTACGGAGGAATTACGAGCAGTACTTC
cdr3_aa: CASSIVRRNYEQYF

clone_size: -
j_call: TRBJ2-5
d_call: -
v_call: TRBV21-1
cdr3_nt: TGTGCCAGCAGCAAAGTGGGGGCACCAGGAGAGACCCAGTACTTC
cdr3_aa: CASSKVGAPGETQYF

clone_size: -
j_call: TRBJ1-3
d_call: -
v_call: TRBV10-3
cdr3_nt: TGTGCCATCAGTGCCAACCAGGGGTTTTCTGGAAACACCATATATTTT
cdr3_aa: CAISANQGFSGNTIYF

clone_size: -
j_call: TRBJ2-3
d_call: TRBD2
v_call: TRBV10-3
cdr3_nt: TGTGCCATCAGTGAGGGCGGGAGCGCAGATACGCAGTATTTT
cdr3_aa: CAISEGGSADTQYF

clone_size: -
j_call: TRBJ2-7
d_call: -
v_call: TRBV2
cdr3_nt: TGTGCCAGCACTCGGTGGGGGACAAGTACCTACGAGCAGTACTTC
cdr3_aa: CASTRWGTSTYEQYF

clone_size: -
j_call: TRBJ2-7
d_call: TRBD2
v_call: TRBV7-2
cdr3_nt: TGTGCCAGCAGCTTAGCCCCCCTCGGAGCGGGAGACGGTGGGCAGTACTTC
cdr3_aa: CASSLAPLGAGDGGQYF

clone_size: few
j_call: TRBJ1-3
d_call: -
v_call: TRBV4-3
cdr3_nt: TGCGCCAGCAGCCAAGAGCCGGGGGGAAACACCATATATTTT
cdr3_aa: CASSQEPGGNTIYF

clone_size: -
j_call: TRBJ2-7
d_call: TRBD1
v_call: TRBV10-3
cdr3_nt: TGTGCCATCAGGGGGACAGATTATTCCTACGAGCAGTACTTC
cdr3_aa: CAIRGTDYSYEQYF

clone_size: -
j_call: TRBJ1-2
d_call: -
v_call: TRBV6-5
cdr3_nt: TGTGCCAGCAGCGGAAAAGGGGTCTATGGCTACACCTTC
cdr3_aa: CASSGKGVYGYTF

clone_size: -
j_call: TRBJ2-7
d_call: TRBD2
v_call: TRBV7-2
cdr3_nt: TGTGCCAGCAGCTTCGGCGGGAGCGGGAAACCCGAGCAGTACTTC
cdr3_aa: CASSFGGSGKPEQYF

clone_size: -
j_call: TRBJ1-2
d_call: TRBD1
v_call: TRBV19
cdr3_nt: TGTGCCAGTAGTGACTCTGTTGGGACAGAAAACTATGGCTACACCTTC
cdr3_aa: CASSDSVGTENYGYTF

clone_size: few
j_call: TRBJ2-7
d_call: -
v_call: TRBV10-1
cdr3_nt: -
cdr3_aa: CASSTSRTATPYEQYF

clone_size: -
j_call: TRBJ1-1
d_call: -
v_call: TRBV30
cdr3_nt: TGTGCCTGGGGCCGGGCGGGGGCGGGCACTGAAGCTTTCTTT
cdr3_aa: CAWGRAGAGTEAFF

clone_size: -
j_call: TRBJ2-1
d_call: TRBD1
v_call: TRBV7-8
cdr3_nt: TGTGCCAGCAGCCAGAATCTTAGACAGGGTAACTACAATGAGCAGTTCTTC
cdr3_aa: CASSQNLRQGNYNEQFF

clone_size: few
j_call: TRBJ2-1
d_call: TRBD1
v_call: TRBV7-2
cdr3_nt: TGTGCCAGCAGCCAGGACAGGGAATCCTACAATGAGCAGTTCTTC
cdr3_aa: CASSQDRESYNEQFF

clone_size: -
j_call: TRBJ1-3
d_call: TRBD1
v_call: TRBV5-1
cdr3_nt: TGCGCCAGCAGCTTGGGCGGGACAGGAGGTCAGAATTCGGGAAACACCATATATTTT
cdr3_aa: CASSLGGTGGQNSGNTIYF

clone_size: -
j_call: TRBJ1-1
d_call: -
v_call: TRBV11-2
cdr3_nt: TGTGCCAGCAGCGCCTGGGACACGCAGATTATGAACACTGAAGCTTTCTTT
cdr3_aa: CASSAWDTQIMNTEAFF

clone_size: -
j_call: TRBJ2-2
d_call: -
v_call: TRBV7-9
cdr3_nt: TGTGCCAGCAGCCTATACACCGGGGAGCTGTTTTTT
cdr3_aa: CASSLYTGELFF

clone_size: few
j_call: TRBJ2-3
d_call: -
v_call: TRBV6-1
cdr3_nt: TGTGCCAGCAGTGAAAACCGACAGCGAAGGACAGATACGCAGTATTTT
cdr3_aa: CASSENRQRRTDTQYF

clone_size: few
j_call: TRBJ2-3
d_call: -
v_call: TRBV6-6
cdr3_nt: TGTGCCAGCAGTTACTCGGTGAACCAGGGATATACGCAGTATTTT
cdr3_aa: CASSYSVNQGYTQYF

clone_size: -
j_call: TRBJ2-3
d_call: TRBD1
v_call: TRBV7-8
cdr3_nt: TGTGCCAGCAGCAAGGACAGGGGGCAAGATACGCAGTATTTT
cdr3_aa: CASSKDRGQDTQYF

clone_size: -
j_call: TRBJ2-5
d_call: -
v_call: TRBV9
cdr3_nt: TGTGCCAGCAGCGTAGGGGTGGGAGGCAAGGAGACCCAGTACTTC
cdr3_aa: CASSVGVGGKETQYF

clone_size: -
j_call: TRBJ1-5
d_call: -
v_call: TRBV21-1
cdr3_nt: TGTGCCAGCAGCAAAAGAGGGACAGGATATAGCAATCAGCCCCAGCATTTT
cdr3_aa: CASSKRGTGYSNQPQHF

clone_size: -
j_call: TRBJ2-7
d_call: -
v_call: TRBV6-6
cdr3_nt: TGTGCCAGCGACCGGGACTCGACTGCGTACGAGCAGTACTTC
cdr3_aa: CASDRDSTAYEQYF

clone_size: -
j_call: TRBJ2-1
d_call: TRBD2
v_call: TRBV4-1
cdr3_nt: TGCGCCAGCAGCCTAACTAGCGGGGGGGTGTATGAGCAGTTCTTC
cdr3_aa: CASSLTSGGVYEQFF

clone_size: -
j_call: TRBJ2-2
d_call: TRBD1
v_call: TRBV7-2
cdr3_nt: TGTGCCAGCAGCATCGACAGGGGTACCGGGGAGCTGTTTTTT
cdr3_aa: CASSIDRGTGELFF

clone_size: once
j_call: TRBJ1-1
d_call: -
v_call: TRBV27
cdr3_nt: TGTGCCAGCAGTCCCTGGACACCCACGGACACTGAAGCTTTCTTT
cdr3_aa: CASSPWTPTDTEAFF

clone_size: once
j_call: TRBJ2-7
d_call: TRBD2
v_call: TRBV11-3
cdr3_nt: TGTGCCAGCAGCTCGGGACTAGCGGGAGCGGGGGAGCAGTACTTC
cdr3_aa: CASSSGLAGAGEQYF

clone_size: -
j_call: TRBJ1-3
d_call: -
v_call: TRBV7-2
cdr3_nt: TGTGCCAGCAGCTTAGGAGGACAGATCTCTGGAAACACCATATATTTT
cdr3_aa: CASSLGGQISGNTIYF

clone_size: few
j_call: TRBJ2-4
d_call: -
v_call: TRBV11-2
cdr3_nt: TGTGCCAGCAGCTTAGGGATTGGAGTAAACATTCAGTACTTC
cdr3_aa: CASSLGIGVNIQYF

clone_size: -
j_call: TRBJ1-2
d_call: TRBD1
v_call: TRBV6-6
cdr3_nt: TGTGCCAGCAGTGACTCGACAGGGAACTATGGCTACACCTTC
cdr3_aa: CASSDSTGNYGYTF

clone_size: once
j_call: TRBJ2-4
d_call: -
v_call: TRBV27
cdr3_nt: TGTGCCAGCAGTCATAGCCGGGACTCCGAAAACATTCAGTACTTC
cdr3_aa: CASSHSRDSENIQYF

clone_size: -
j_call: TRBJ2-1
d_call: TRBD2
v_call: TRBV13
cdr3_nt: TGTGCCAGCAGCTCGACTAGCGGGAGGCTCGATGAGCAGTTCTTC
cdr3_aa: CASSSTSGRLDEQFF